The clone carrying this T cell receptor beta chain was counted a few times. Other DNA sequences within the sample encode an identical CDR3. Per the study methods: Reference gene primer amplification gave nucleated cell count estimates. Using immunoSEQ multiplex PCR, the repertoire was profiled, and TCRdb retains in-frame clones only, with some absent. The DNA was the basis for D and trimming; V, J and clone size are from that table. The data contain a few hundred thousand clones, about 90% of them singletons. V lost 0 bases and J lost 2, with 6 bases in between. Germline values: CDR1 SGHRS, CDR2 YFSETQ. The CDR3 is 14 amino acids. The data were taken from a study of blood T cell repertoires in COVID-19. Study-wide context: The study drew acute and convalescent COVID-19 samples from the United States, Italy and Spain. T cells, B-cell-depleted T cells, or PBMCs provided the cDNA or gDNA that served as material.

Cohort 3 recovered donors had two negative PCRs, clearance, or symptom resolution. The chain employs TRBV5-1 and TRBJ1-5; D possibly corresponds to TRBD1 (5 bases). The TCR was taken from a woman aged 25 to 39 who had recovered from COVID-19. The source material was PBMCs or T cells enriched from blood (not recorded which). CDR3: CASSLEGGNQPQHF. The DNA of the CDR3 is TGCGCCAGCAGCTTGGAAGGGGGCAATCAGCCCCAGCATTTT. The complete variable domain, with remaining parts taken from reference TRBV5-1 and TRBJ1-5, reads KAGVTQTPRYLIKTRGQQVTLSCSPISGHRSVSWYQQTPGQGLQFLFEYFSETQRNKGNFPGRFSGRQFSNSRSEMNVSTLELGDSALYLCASSLEGGNQPQHFGDGTRLSIL.